One and the same sample provided the 3 T cell receptor beta chains below, sequenced in a study of cytomegalovirus exposure and HLA in healthy donors. 60 Vbeta and 13 Jbeta primers were used in PCR. Some clones are missing from TCRdb's copy, which holds only in-frame ones; the method was immunoSEQ multiplex PCR. The profile shows over 150,000 clones, approximately 83% of them singletons. What was sequenced was PBMCs. These receptors all come from a boy aged 2 to 10 in good health and CMV-seronegative.

V usage is TRBV9 and J usage is TRBJ1-1; 9 bases are shared with TRBD1. J lost 6 bases, V lost 5 bases, and 5 bases had no gene match. CDR3 length: 13 amino acids. CDR1 and CDR2 from the germline V gene are SGDLS and YYNGEE. CDR3 region: CASSVQGAAEAFF. The DNA of the CDR3 is TGTGCCAGCAGTGTACAGGGGGCGGCTGAAGCTTTCTTT.

The chain recombines TRBV27 with TRBJ1-2; possibly TRBD1 for D (6 bases). With 3 bases removed from V and 10 bases from J, the gap between germline ends came to 15 bases. The CDR3 spans 13 residues. CDR1 is MNHEY, CDR2 SMNVEV, per germline (reference sequence). The CDR3 DNA sequence: TGTGCCAGCAGTTTTGATGGGGGCCTATACTACACCTTC. This gives the protein CASSFDGGLYYTF.

Of note for this clone: The same CDR3 is also encoded by other DNA sequences in this sample. This chain connects TRBV5-4 to TRBJ2-1, with D possibly TRBD2 on 6 matching bases. The CDR3 is made up of 13 amino acids. V lost 4 bases and J 9 bases, leaving 14 bases between the germline ends. CDR1 is SGHNT, CDR2 YYREEE, per germline (reference sequence). Here the CDR3 reads CASSSEGLLEQFF. DNA of the CDR3: TGTGCCAGCAGCAGCGAGGGACTCCTTGAGCAGTTCTTC. The full variable domain, completed using reference TRBV5-4 and TRBJ2-1, is ETGVTQSPTHLIKTRGQQVTLRCSSQSGHNTVSWYQQALGQGPQFIFQYYREEENGRGNFPPRFSGLQFPNYSSELNVNALELDDSALYLCASSSEGLLEQFFGPGTRLTVL.